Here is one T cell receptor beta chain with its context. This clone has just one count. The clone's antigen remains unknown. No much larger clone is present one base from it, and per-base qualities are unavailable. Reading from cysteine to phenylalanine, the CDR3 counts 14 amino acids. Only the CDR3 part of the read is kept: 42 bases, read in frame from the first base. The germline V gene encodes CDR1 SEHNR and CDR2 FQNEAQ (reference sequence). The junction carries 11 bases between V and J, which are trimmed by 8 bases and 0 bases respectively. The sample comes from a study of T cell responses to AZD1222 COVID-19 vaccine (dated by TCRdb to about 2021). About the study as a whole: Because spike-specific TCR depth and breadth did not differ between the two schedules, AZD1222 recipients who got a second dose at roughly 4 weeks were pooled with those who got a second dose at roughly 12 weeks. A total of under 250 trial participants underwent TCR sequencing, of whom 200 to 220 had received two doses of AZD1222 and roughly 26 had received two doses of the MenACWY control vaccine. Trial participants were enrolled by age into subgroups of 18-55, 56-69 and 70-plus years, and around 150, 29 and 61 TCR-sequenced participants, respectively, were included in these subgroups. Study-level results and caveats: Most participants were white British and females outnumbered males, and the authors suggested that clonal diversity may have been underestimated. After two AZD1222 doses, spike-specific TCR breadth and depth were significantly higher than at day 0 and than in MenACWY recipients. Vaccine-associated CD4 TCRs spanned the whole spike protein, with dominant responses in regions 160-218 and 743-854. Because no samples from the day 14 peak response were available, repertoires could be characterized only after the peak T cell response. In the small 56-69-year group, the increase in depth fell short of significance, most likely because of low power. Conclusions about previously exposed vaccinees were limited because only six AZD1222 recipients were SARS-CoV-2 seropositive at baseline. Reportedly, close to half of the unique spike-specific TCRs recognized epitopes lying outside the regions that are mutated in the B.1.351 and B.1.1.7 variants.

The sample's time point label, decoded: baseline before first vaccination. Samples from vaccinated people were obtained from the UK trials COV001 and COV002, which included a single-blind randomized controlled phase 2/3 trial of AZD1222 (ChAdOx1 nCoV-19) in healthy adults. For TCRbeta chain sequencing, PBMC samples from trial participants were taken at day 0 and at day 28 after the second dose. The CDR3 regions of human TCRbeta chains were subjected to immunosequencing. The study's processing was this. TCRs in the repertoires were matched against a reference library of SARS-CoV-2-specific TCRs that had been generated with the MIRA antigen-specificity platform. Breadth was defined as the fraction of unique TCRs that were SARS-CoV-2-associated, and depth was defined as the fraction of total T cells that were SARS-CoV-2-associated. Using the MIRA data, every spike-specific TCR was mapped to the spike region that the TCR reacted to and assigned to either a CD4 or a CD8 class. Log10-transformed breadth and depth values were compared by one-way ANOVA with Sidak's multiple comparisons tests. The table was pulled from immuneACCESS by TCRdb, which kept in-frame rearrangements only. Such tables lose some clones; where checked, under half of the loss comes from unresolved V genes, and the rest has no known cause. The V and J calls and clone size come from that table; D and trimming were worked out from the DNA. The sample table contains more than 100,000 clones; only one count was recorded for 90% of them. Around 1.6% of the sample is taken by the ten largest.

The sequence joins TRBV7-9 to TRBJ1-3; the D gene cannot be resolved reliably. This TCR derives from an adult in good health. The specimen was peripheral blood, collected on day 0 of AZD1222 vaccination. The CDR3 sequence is CASYSPSSGNTIYF. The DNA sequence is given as TGTGCCAGCTACAGCCCTAGCTCTGGAAACACCATATATTTT.